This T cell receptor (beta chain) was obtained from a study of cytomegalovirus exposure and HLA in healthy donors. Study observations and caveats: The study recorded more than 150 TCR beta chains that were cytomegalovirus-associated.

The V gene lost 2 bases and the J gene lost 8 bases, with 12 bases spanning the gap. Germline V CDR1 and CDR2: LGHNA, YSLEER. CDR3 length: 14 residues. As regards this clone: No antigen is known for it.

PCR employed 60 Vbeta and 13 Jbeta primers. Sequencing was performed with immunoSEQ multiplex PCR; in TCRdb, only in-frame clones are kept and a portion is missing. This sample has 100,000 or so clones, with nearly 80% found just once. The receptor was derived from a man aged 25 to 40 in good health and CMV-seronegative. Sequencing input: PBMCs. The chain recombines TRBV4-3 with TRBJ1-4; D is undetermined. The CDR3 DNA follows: TGCGCCAGCAGCCAAAACCCCCGGTTAGAAAAACTGTTTTTT. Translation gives CASSQNPRLEKLFF.